The table lists the clone carrying this TCR beta chain with many counts. What it binds is unknown. Participating donors were healthy, HIV-negative adults free of recent acute infections or vaccinations. V lost 1 base to trimming and J lost 0 bases, with 4 bases between them. The CDR3 extends over 15 amino acids. The germline V gene encodes CDR1 SGHDN and CDR2 FVKESK. The data stem from a study of shared clonotypes between healthy human individuals. Study conclusions and caveats: Around 5.4% of naive CD4 clonotypes were common to a handful of donors. The donor pool, a small one, limited the genetic and exposure-history diversity represented. In contrast to clonotypes shared by all four donors, non-shared clonotypes had lower generation probabilities.

Clones were read by immunoSEQ multiplex PCR, and TCRdb kept only the in-frame ones, dropping some. The table includes 850,000 to 1,100,000 clones, about 72% detected once. Specimen: memory CD4+ T cells from PBMCs. Subset described: CD45RA-negative fraction. This sequence was found in a man aged 18 to 29 in good health. Some clones in this sample may be carry-over from other donors' samples. The gene calls are TRBV14 and TRBJ2-6; D not resolved. This CDR3 reads CASSQGSSGANVLTF. The CDR3 nucleotides read TGTGCCAGCAGCCAAGGTAGCTCTGGGGCCAACGTCCTGACTTTC.